The T cell receptor beta chain described here comes from a study of T cells in localized non-small cell lung cancer. The study, taken as a whole, reports: Without multi-region sequencing, intratumor heterogeneity could not be excluded. The study detected a median approximately 54 of the top 100 tumor clones in adjacent lung.

Sample share makes this clone medium-sized. Its antigen is still unknown. Only in-frame clones appear in the TCRdb table, and some are missing; sequencing was by immunoSEQ multiplex PCR. The table records over a thousand clones, about a fifth of them present only once. The CDR3 contains 16 residues. The germline V gene has CDR1 SGHNT and CDR2 YENEEA. V was clipped by 5 bases and J by 1 base, with 18 bases between them. The sample here was normal lung tissue next to the tumor, taken before any cancer treatment. The chain uses TRBV11-3 and TRBJ2-7, with D perhaps matching TRBD2 (5 bases). This receptor was identified in an older male donor with stage I lung adenocarcinoma. The CDR3 protein is CASSRTLPHGSYEQYF. The CDR3 DNA reads as TGTGCCAGCAGCCGGACTTTACCTCATGGGTCCTACGAGCAGTACTTC.